This entry lists 5 T cell receptor beta chains sequenced from one sample in a study of Graves' ophthalmopathy and Graves' hyperthyroidism. The sequenced template was RNA, covering the TCR beta CDR3 region. First-round RT-PCR used HTBI primers; second-round multiplex PCR followed. TCRdb independently ran MiXCR on the multiplex PCR reads; one entry per CDR3 protein. The sample contains 240,000 or so distinct CDR3 sequences, 45% of which appear only once. The sample consisted of peripheral blood. All receptors come from an adult man with Graves' ophthalmopathy.

With respect to this clonotype: A read error may produce the germline difference seen at one junction end. The chain is built from TRBV10-3 and TRBJ1-1; D may be TRBD1 (6 bases). The germline gives CDR1 ENHRY, CDR2 SYGVKD. The length of the CDR3 is 11 residues. CDR3 coding DNA: TGTGCCATCAGCCCGACCCCTGACAGGAATTTT. Protein: CAISPTPDRNF.

The J gene is TRBJ2-3, the V gene TRBV25-1; D might be TRBD1 (6 bases). CDR1 and CDR2 (germline): MGHDK, SYGVNS. V was shortened by 9 bases and J by 0 bases, with 13 bases between the two germline ends. This CDR3 has 14 residues. CDR3 in DNA: TGTGCCAGTACCCGGGACACGAGCACAGATACGCAGTATTTT. This gives the protein CASTRDTSTDTQYF.

About this clonotype itself: One end of the junction fails to match germline, which may point to a read error. V is TRBV14 and J is TRBJ2-6; TRBD1 agrees at 9 bases. The CDR3 length is 17 residues. CDR1 and CDR2 from the germline V gene are SGHDN and FVKESK. CDR3 sequence reads: CANTPGQGLRGANVLTF. The CDR3 DNA follows: TGCGCCAACACCCCGGGACAGGGTCTTCGTGGGGCCAACGTCCTGACTTTC.

This clonotype was seen a few times. This chain links TRBV5-1 with TRBJ2-7, with 7 bases identical to TRBD1. The V and J ends lost 2 bases and 0 bases, in that order; junction bases with no gene match: 2. The CDR3 is 14 residues long. Germline V gene lookup returns CDR1 SGHRS and CDR2 YFSETQ. Here the CDR3 reads CASSFGTVSYEQYF. DNA of the CDR3: TGCGCCAGCAGCTTTGGGACAGTCTCCTACGAGCAGTACTTC.

This clonotype was observed a few times. This chain's CDR3 is CASSRRQLLTGELFF. The DNA of the CDR3 is TGTGCCAGCAGCCGTCGACAGTTACTCACCGGGGAGCTGTTTTTT. The V gene is TRBV7-9, the J gene TRBJ2-2; the D gene is possibly TRBD1 (5 bases). V was cut by 5 bases and J by 4 bases, with 14 bases left in between. Germline CDR1 and CDR2: SEHNR and FQNEAQ (reference sequence). The CDR3 has 15 amino acids.